This T cell receptor (beta chain) comes out of a study of cytomegalovirus exposure and HLA in healthy donors. Notes on the study in general: Analyses of presence and absence presupposed an approximately uniform sequencing depth across donors.

This clone has only a few counts. What it binds is unknown. PCR primers comprised 60 Vbeta and 13 Jbeta primers. Profiling relied on immunoSEQ multiplex PCR, and the TCRdb table lists in-frame clones only, not all of them. The sample lists some 180,000 clones, about four fifths seen once, with 1.5% to 2% in the top ten. Germline-derived CDR1 and CDR2 are LNHDA and SQIVND (reference sequence). V was clipped by 9 bases and J by 1 base; unmatched bases: 8. This CDR3 is 14 amino acids long. The rearrangement joins TRBV19 to TRBJ2-7, with 8 positions matching TRBD1. The source of this sequence is a woman aged 25 to 39 in good health and CMV-seronegative. The sequenced sample consisted of PBMCs. The CDR3 loop reads CASSQGQVSYEQYF. CDR3 sequence (DNA): TGTGCCAGCTCCCAGGGACAGGTTTCCTACGAGCAGTACTTC.